This T cell receptor (beta chain) was captured by sequencing in a study of blood T cell repertoires in COVID-19. At the level of the study: From the United States, Italy and Spain came samples of acute and convalescent COVID-19. PBMCs, B-cell-depleted T cells, or T cells provided the cDNA or gDNA that made up the material.

Trimming stripped 6 bases from V and 4 bases from J, with 18 bases between. Germline V gene data show CDR1 as SNHLY and CDR2 as FYNNEI. This CDR3 region has 15 residues. Original methodology: Amplification with reference gene primers provided the estimates of nucleated cell counts. TCRdb's copy holds only in-frame clones and misses some; the assay was immunoSEQ multiplex PCR. V, J and clone size are those of that table, while D and trimming were read from the DNA. The top ten clones hold approximately 8.6% of a sample with some 250,000 clones, 80% to 90% of them seen once. The chain links TRBV2 to TRBJ1-2, with D possibly being TRBD1 (5 bases). This TCR was sampled from a man in his forties or fifties with active or convalescent COVID-19. Sample: peripheral blood. The CDR3, as DNA: TGTGCCAGCAGACAATCGGCGGGGGGAACCTATGGCTACACCTTC. It encodes CASRQSAGGTYGYTF.